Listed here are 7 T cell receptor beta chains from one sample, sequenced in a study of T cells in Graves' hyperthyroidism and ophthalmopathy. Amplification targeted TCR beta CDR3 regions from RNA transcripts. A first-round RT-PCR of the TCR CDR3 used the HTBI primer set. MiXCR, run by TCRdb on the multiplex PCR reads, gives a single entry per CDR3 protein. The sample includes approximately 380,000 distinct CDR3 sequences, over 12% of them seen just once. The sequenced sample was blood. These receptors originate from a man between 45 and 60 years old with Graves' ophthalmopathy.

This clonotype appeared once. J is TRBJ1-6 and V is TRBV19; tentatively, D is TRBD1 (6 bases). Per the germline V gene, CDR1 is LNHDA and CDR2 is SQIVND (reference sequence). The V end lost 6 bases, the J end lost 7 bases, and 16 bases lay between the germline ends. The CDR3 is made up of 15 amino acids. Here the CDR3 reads CASSPGGGKNSPLHF. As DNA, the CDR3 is TGTGCCAGTAGCCCGGGAGGGGGAAAGAATTCACCCCTCCACTTT.

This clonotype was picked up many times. CDR3 in amino acids: CASSAYSTDTQYF. CDR3 coding DNA: TGTGCCAGCAGCGCGTACAGCACAGATACGCAGTATTTT. The V call is TRBV5-6, the J call TRBJ2-3, with no clear D. Between the trimmed V and J ends, which lost 4 bases and 0 bases, there was a span of 6 bases. Germline V lookup: CDR1 SGHDT, CDR2 YYEEEE. The CDR3 covers 13 residues.

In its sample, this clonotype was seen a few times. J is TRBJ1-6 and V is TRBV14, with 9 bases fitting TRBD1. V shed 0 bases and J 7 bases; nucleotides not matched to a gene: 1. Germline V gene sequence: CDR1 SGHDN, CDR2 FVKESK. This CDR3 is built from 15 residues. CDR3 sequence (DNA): TGTGCCAGCAGCCAAGAGGGGACAGGGAATTCACCCCTCCACTTT. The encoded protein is CASSQEGTGNSPLHF.

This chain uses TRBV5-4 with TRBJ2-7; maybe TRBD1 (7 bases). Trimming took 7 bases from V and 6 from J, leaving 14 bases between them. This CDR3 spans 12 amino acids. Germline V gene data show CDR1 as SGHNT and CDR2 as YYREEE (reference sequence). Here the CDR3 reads CASEWQGGEQYF. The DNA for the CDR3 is TGTGCCAGCGAATGGCAGGGGGGCGAGCAGTACTTC.

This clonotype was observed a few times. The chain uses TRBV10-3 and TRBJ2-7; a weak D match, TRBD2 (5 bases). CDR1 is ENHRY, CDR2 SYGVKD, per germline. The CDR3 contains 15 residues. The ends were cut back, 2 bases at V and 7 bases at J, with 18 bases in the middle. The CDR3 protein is CAISEPNRKGGEQYF. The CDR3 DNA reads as TGTGCCATCAGTGAGCCGAACCGAAAAGGCGGGGAGCAGTACTTC.

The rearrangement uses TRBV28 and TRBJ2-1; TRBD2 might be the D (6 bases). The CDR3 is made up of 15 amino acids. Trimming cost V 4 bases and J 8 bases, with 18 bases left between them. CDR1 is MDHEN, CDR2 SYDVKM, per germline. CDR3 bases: TGTGCCAGCAGTTCCCCGGGAGAGGGGACTTATGAGCAGTTCTTC. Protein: CASSSPGEGTYEQFF.

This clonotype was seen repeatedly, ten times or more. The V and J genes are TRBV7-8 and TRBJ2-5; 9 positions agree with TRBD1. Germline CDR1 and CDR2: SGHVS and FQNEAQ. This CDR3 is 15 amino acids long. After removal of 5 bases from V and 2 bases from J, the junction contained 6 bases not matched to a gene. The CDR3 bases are TGTGCCAGCAGCCCACAGGGGGCGGTACAAGAGACCCAGTACTTC. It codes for CASSPQGAVQETQYF.